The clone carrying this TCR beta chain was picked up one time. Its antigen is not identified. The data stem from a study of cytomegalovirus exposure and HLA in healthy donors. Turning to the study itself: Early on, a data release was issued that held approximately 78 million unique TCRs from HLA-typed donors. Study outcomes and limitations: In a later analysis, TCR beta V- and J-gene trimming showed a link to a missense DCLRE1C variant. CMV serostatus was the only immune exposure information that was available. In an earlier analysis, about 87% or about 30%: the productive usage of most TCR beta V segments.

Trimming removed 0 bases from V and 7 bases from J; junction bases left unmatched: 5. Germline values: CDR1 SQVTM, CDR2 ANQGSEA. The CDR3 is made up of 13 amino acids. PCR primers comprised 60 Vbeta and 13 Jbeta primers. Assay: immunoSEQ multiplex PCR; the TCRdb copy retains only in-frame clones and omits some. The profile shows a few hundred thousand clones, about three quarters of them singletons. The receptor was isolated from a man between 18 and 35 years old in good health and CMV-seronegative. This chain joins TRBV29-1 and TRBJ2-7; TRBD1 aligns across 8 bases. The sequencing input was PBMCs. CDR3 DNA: TGCAGCGTTGAAGAAGCCAGGGGGCATGAGCAGTACTTC. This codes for CSVEEARGHEQYF.